These T cell receptor beta chains were read from a single sample in a study of blood T cells in healthy people across ages. TCRdb re-derived calls from the 5' RACE reads in MiXCR, one entry per CDR3 protein. The sample carries 1,300,000 or so distinct CDR3 sequences, 55% to 75% recorded once. The sample was blood. These receptors were collected from a man in his late teens or twenties in good health. Both conserved end residues are part of each CDR3. Clone size appears in some rows only: once, few, many, or a class for an expanded clone.

J gene: TRBJ2-1; clone size: few; V gene: TRBV7-2; CDR3 protein: CASSSQGQGLNEQFF
J gene: TRBJ1-6; clone size: -; V gene: TRBV4-1; CDR3 protein: CASSQDVPGPPLHF
J gene: TRBJ2-7; clone size: -; V gene: TRBV28; CDR3 protein: CASSKTSGGSYEQYF
J gene: TRBJ2-7; clone size: -; V gene: TRBV12-3/TRBV12-4; CDR3 protein: CASTPGLAYEQYF
J gene: TRBJ2-7; clone size: few; V gene: TRBV28; CDR3 protein: CASSARYYEQYF
J gene: TRBJ2-7; clone size: -; V gene: TRBV20-1; CDR3 protein: CSASIGQEEQYF
J gene: TRBJ1-5; clone size: -; V gene: TRBV12-3/TRBV12-4; CDR3 protein: CASTPDRAGQPQHF
J gene: TRBJ1-2; clone size: many; V gene: TRBV14; CDR3 protein: CASSQAGGYGYTF
J gene: TRBJ2-7; clone size: -; V gene: TRBV5-1; CDR3 protein: CASSSALEGHSTYEQYF
J gene: TRBJ2-5; clone size: -; V gene: TRBV4-3; CDR3 protein: CASSRRGRYEETQYF
J gene: TRBJ1-5; clone size: few; V gene: TRBV6-2/TRBV6-3; CDR3 protein: CASTPRRGDYSNQPQHF
J gene: TRBJ2-1; clone size: -; V gene: TRBV20-1; CDR3 protein: CSARPILAGNEQFF
J gene: TRBJ2-5; clone size: -; V gene: TRBV7-2; CDR3 protein: CASSLVGGGETQYF
J gene: TRBJ2-4; clone size: -; V gene: TRBV7-2; CDR3 protein: CASSLGTHQNIQYF
J gene: TRBJ2-6; clone size: few; V gene: TRBV6-2/TRBV6-3; CDR3 protein: CASSSRHSGANVLTF
J gene: TRBJ2-3; clone size: -; V gene: TRBV7-2; CDR3 protein: CASSFREGWADTQYF
J gene: TRBJ2-1; clone size: -; V gene: TRBV5-1; CDR3 protein: CASSDSGLSYNEQFF
J gene: TRBJ2-3; clone size: -; V gene: TRBV12-5; CDR3 protein: CASGVWTARDTDTQYF
J gene: TRBJ1-1; clone size: -; V gene: TRBV27; CDR3 protein: CASSFLFGGTEAFF
J gene: TRBJ2-3; clone size: few; V gene: TRBV9; CDR3 protein: CASKEGSTDTQYF
J gene: TRBJ1-2; clone size: -; V gene: TRBV29-1; CDR3 protein: CSVGRRLANYGYTF
J gene: TRBJ1-5; clone size: -; V gene: TRBV4-1; CDR3 protein: CASSQVATGYGNQPQHF
J gene: TRBJ2-1; clone size: few; V gene: TRBV29-1; CDR3 protein: CSVANEQFF
J gene: TRBJ2-7; clone size: -; V gene: TRBV5-4; CDR3 protein: CASSSGTYTEQYF
J gene: TRBJ2-7; clone size: -; V gene: TRBV20-1; CDR3 protein: CSAREASGTTSYEQYF
J gene: TRBJ2-6; clone size: -; V gene: TRBV20-1; CDR3 protein: CSAPSRTSGRSGANVLTF
J gene: TRBJ1-4; clone size: -; V gene: TRBV12-3/TRBV12-4; CDR3 protein: CASSSWVREQEKLFF
J gene: TRBJ2-1; clone size: -; V gene: TRBV7-9; CDR3 protein: CASSLTSGSSAYNEQFF
J gene: TRBJ2-7; clone size: once; V gene: TRBV6-2/TRBV6-3; CDR3 protein: CATKESSYNEQYF
J gene: TRBJ2-1; clone size: -; V gene: TRBV5-1; CDR3 protein: CASSARHGVATYFTNEQFF
J gene: TRBJ1-5; clone size: -; V gene: TRBV4-1; CDR3 protein: CASSPWWNQPQHF
J gene: TRBJ1-4; clone size: -; V gene: TRBV3-1; CDR3 protein: CASSQSGATTNEKLFF
J gene: TRBJ2-1; clone size: -; V gene: TRBV20-1; CDR3 protein: CSAEGTSGSYNEQFF
J gene: -; clone size: -; V gene: TRBV28; CDR3 protein: CASSLWRQGGEQYF
J gene: TRBJ1-3; clone size: -; V gene: TRBV14; CDR3 protein: CASSRVLGPGNTIYF
J gene: TRBJ2-2; clone size: -; V gene: TRBV28; CDR3 protein: CASSLSSGENTGELFF
J gene: TRBJ1-2; clone size: once; V gene: TRBV20-1; CDR3 protein: CSARWRENYGYTF
J gene: TRBJ1-3; clone size: -; V gene: TRBV3-1; CDR3 protein: CASSHPGQNGNTIYF
J gene: TRBJ1-6; clone size: -; V gene: TRBV5-1; CDR3 protein: CASRLETGWDSPLHF
J gene: TRBJ2-5; clone size: -; V gene: TRBV20-1; CDR3 protein: CSAPAGDPGTQYF
J gene: TRBJ1-1; clone size: few; V gene: TRBV12-3/TRBV12-4; CDR3 protein: CASSTYNTEAFF
J gene: TRBJ2-1; clone size: -; V gene: TRBV25-1; CDR3 protein: CASSGPGPTTYNEQFF
J gene: TRBJ2-5; clone size: -; V gene: TRBV6-1; CDR3 protein: CASSVETIRETQYF
J gene: TRBJ2-1; clone size: -; V gene: TRBV2; CDR3 protein: CASRRQREQFF
J gene: TRBJ2-7; clone size: -; V gene: TRBV27; CDR3 protein: CASSLGLAGASPYEQYF
J gene: TRBJ2-6; clone size: few; V gene: TRBV29-1; CDR3 protein: CSVEVAISGANVLTF
J gene: TRBJ1-1; clone size: -; V gene: TRBV6-2/TRBV6-3; CDR3 protein: CASSYIRGNTEAFF
J gene: TRBJ1-2; clone size: -; V gene: TRBV7-2; CDR3 protein: CASSLTGGRDFYGYTF